The following is a TCR beta chain sequence with its context. Its binding antigen is unknown. One base away there is no much larger clone; base qualities are not given. These data belong to a study of T cell repertoires in cytomegalovirus infection (dated by TCRdb to between 2018 and 2020). Describing the broader study: Recently identified HLA-C-restricted CMV epitopes, whose presentation resists viral immunomodulation, were targeted by peptide stimulations together with well-studied HLA-B-restricted epitopes. The HLA type of each donor mattered for the analysis, because public TCR beta signatures pointed to carriage of CMV infection along with the matching HLA type. The investigation overall reported the following: In both this cohort and an independent approximately 350-donor cohort, the cumulative frequency of public TCR beta family members distinguished carriers of CMV infection plus the relevant HLA type. The ex vivo response was dominated by HLA-C-restricted CMV-specific TCR beta clonotypes, which also provided the single most frequent clonotype in two of eight donors.

The instrument given in TCRdb is Illumina HiSeq 1500. TCRdb reprocessed the public reads (quality trimming at Q25 with fastp, clone calling with MiXCR) and kept in-frame beta chains. Each entry merges the rows of one CDR3 protein and shows their most common DNA and genes. The sample table holds roughly 920,000 distinct CDR3 sequences, of which roughly 31% were seen once. 13% of the sample rests with the top ten. The sample's treatment or condition, from its label and the paper: in vitro stimulation with specific CMV peptide epitopes to enrich CMV-specific T cells. The clonotype was recovered from a human donor in good health (CMV status not recorded). Some clones in this sample may be carry-over from other donors' samples. This material consisted of cultured CD8+ T cells from PBMCs, taken from culture after CMV antigen stimulation.

The nucleotide sequence is TGTGCCAGCAGCTTACGTGCGGCAGTCCAAAACTACGAGCAGTACTTC. Its protein is CASSLRAAVQNYEQYF. The chain links TRBV7-6 with TRBJ2-7, with the identity of the D gene unclear. V is cut by 2 bases and J by 3 bases, and the space between the germline ends is 17 bases. From a lookup of the germline V gene, CDR1 and CDR2 are SGHVS and FNYEAQ. There are 16 amino acids in the CDR3, from cysteine to phenylalanine inclusive. Here the CDR3 DNA is all that survives: 48 bases in frame from base 1.